What follows describes a single T cell receptor beta chain. The antigen remains unidentified. The data stem from a study of T-cell reconstitution after alpha-beta-depleted transplantation in children. Germline V gene data show CDR1 as MNHEY and CDR2 as SVGAGI. Trimming took 4 bases from V and 13 from J; bases not matched to a gene: 9. The CDR3 runs 15 residues. Study-level findings and limits: Surviving recipient T cells and thymic progenitors accounted for the high day-60 TCRbeta diversity observed in some patients. There were reportedly several hundred expanded graft clones from which alpha-beta T cells came about two months after transplant. T-cell numbers and diversity, one year after transplant, stemmed largely from T cells that were newly produced.

Unique molecular identifiers tagged the TCRbeta library. TCRdb analysed the PCR reads with MiXCR anew, one entry per CDR3 protein. Of roughly 220,000 distinct CDR3 sequences listed, roughly 8.1% are singletons. This sample comprised PBMCs, mostly from graft donor cells, obtained 360 days after TCRalphabeta/CD19-depleted stem cell transplant. The gene calls are TRBV6-5 and TRBJ2-1, with 14 positions matching TRBD2. The TCR originated in a male patient aged 2-10 years who had a stem cell transplant for acute myeloid leukemia, so the T cells may come from the graft donor. CDR3 coding DNA: TGTGCCAGCAGTTCCTTACGGACTAGCGGGGGGTCCCAGTTCTTC. This translates into CASSSLRTSGGSQFF.